This T cell receptor (beta chain) originates from a study of CD8 T cells in ankylosing spondylitis. Study results and limitations: One TCR beta motif, made up of under ten highly homologous variants, appeared characteristic of ankylosing spondylitis blood.

TCRdb used MiXCR to reprocess the 5' RACE reads, holding one entry per CDR3 protein. Of fewer than 400,000 distinct CDR3 sequences in the sample, approximately 20% were seen once. The ends lost 5 bases at V and 5 bases at J; junction bases unmatched: 7. Germline-derived CDR1 and CDR2 are SGHVS and FNYEAQ. The CDR3 covers 15 residues. This clonotype was picked up a small number of times. What it binds is not known. The V and J genes are TRBV7-6 and TRBJ1-1; 11 positions match TRBD1. Source material: blood, either unsorted or a sorted T cell fraction (not recorded which). This TCR came from a male donor with ankylosing spondylitis. Written as DNA, the CDR3 is TGTGCCAGCAGCACCGGGACAGGGGGGAGAACTGAAGCTTTCTTT. Translation gives CASSTGTGGRTEAFF. The variable domain in full, with the rest retrieved from reference TRBV7-6 and TRBJ1-1, is GAGVSQSPRYKVTKRGQDVALRCDPISGHVSLYWYRQALGQGPEFLTYFNYEAQQDKSGLPNDRFSAERPEGSISTLTIQRTEQRDSAMYRCASSTGTGGRTEAFFGQGTRLTVV.